Below, 27 T cell receptor beta chains from the same sample are listed, as sequenced in a study of identical twins. TCRdb reprocessed the 5' RACE reads via MiXCR and lists one record per CDR3 protein. The table includes 500,000 to 550,000 distinct CDR3 sequences, less than 25% detected once. This sample was shared with a second study, whose subject was T cells expressing NK-cell markers.

The specimen was CD4+ T cells sorted from blood. Every receptor here comes from a woman aged 18-29 years in good health.

On this clonotype itself: The junction shows a germline mismatch at one end, possibly a read error. The chain recombines TRBV7-7 with TRBJ2-1, with 16 bases lining up with TRBD2. In germline, CDR1 is SSHAT, CDR2 FNYEAQ (reference sequence). The CDR3 covers 18 residues. The CDR3 coding sequence is TGTGCTAGCAGCCTATCCGGGACTAGCGGGGGGGCCTACAATGAGCAGTTCTTC. Amino acids: CASSLSGTSGGAYNEQFF.

The chain has TRBV7-6 and TRBJ1-3; maybe TRBD1 (6 bases). Trimming pared 0 bases from V and 4 bases from J, leaving 10 bases between. The CDR3 covers 15 residues. Germline loops: CDR1 SGHVS, CDR2 FNYEAQ. The CDR3 sequence is CASSLAGAAGNTIYF. The CDR3 DNA reads as TGTGCCAGCAGCTTAGCGGGGGCGGCGGGAAACACCATATATTTT.

J is TRBJ2-1 and V is TRBV30; 8 bases map to TRBD2. The CDR3 loop spans 15 amino acids. After removal of 5 bases from V and 0 bases from J, the junction contained 6 bases not matched to a gene. Germline CDR1 reads GTSNPN; CDR2 reads SVGIG (reference sequence). The CDR3 is CAWGHGLASYNEQFF. The CDR3 nucleotides are TGTGCCTGGGGCCATGGACTAGCCTCCTACAATGAGCAGTTCTTC. Variable domain in full (rest from reference TRBV30 and TRBJ2-1): SQTIHQWPATLVQPVGSPLSLECTVEGTSNPNLYWYRQAAGRGLQLLFYSVGIGQISSEVPQNLSASRPQDRQFILSSKKLLLSDSGFYLCAWGHGLASYNEQFFGPGTRLTVL.

This clonotype was detected a few times. V and J are TRBV15 and TRBJ2-3, with D tentatively TRBD1 (5 bases). The CDR3 has 15 amino acids. Trimming took off 0 bases at V and 2 bases at J, with 9 bases between the two ends. Germline V gives CDR1 LNHNV, CDR2 YYDKDF (reference sequence). CDR3 residues: CATSRDGANTDTQYF. The CDR3 DNA follows: TGTGCCACCAGCAGAGATGGGGCCAACACAGATACGCAGTATTTT.

Many counts were recorded for this clonotype. The chain combines TRBV5-1 with TRBJ1-5; possibly TRBD1 for D (5 bases). The CDR3 has 14 amino acids. The V and J ends lost 0 bases and 5 bases respectively, with 9 bases between them. CDR1 and CDR2 from the germline V gene are SGHRS and YFSETQ. CDR3 in amino acids: CASSLAGGDQPQHF. In DNA form, the CDR3 reads TGCGCCAGCAGCTTGGCCGGGGGAGATCAGCCCCAGCATTTT.

The gene calls are TRBV11-2 and TRBJ2-5; D call uncertain. Trimming cost V 3 bases and J 5 bases, with 7 bases left between them. Germline lookup yields CDR1 SGHAT and CDR2 FQNNGV. The CDR3 sequence is 12 residues long. Here the CDR3 reads CASSFASETQYF. The CDR3 DNA sequence: TGTGCCAGCAGCTTTGCTTCGGAGACCCAGTACTTC.

Ten or more counts support this clonotype. The genes are TRBV7-9 and TRBJ2-7, with 11 bases lining up with TRBD1. The ends lost 6 bases at V and 6 bases at J; junction bases unmatched: 4. Per germline, CDR1 SEHNR and CDR2 FQNEAQ (reference sequence). This CDR3 has 13 residues. CDR3 amino acids: CASSPGTGGEQYF. DNA for the CDR3: TGTGCCAGCAGTCCCGGGACAGGGGGCGAGCAGTACTTC. Drawing the rest from reference TRBV7-9 and TRBJ2-7, the complete variable domain is DTGVSQNPRHKITKRGQNVTFRCDPISEHNRLYWYRQTLGQGPEFLTYFQNEAQLEKSRLLSDRFSAERPKGSFSTLEIQRTEQGDSAMYLCASSPGTGGEQYFGPGTRLTVT.

This clonotype was seen a handful of times. V gene TRBV24-1 combines with J gene TRBJ2-5; 7 bases align to TRBD1. V was pared by 5 bases and J by 3 bases, with 5 bases of the junction left unmatched. The CDR3 spans 14 residues. Germline V gives CDR1 KGHDR, CDR2 SFDVKD. The CDR3 DNA reads as TGTGCCACCAGTGCAGGGGGAAGGGAAGAGACCCAGTACTTC. Its translation: CATSAGGREETQYF.

This clonotype was seen a few times. This chain joins TRBV10-3 and TRBJ1-1; TRBD1 might be the D (5 bases). The germline V and J ends were trimmed by 4 bases and 1 base, with 10 bases remaining between them. Germline values: CDR1 ENHRY, CDR2 SYGVKD. The CDR3 length is 14 residues. The chain's CDR3 is CAISVGGTNTEAFF. DNA for the CDR3: TGTGCCATCAGTGTTGGGGGGACGAACACTGAAGCTTTCTTT.

The gene calls are TRBV5-4 and TRBJ2-1, with 11 bases fitting TRBD1. The V and J ends lost 4 bases and 6 bases, in that order; junction bases with no gene match: 3. This CDR3 comprises 14 residues. CDR1 is SGHNT and CDR2 is YYREEE in the germline V gene (reference sequence). CDR3 sequence reads: CASSPGTGGNEQFF. The CDR3 nucleotides read TGTGCCAGCAGCCCCGGGACAGGGGGCAATGAGCAGTTCTTC.

The sample holds a few counts of this clonotype. CDR3 protein: CASSPSGERETQYF. For the CDR3, the DNA is TGTGCCAGCAGCCCTAGCGGGGAACGAGAGACCCAGTACTTC. The chain employs TRBV6-1 and TRBJ2-5; TRBD2 aligns across 9 bases. Germline assignment: CDR1 MNHNS and CDR2 SASEGT. There are 14 residues in the CDR3. J lost 4 bases, V lost 6 bases, and 6 bases had no gene match.

The chain uses TRBV20-1 and TRBJ1-6, with D tentatively TRBD1 (5 bases). V lost 6 bases and J lost 7, with 19 bases in between. Germline V CDR1 and CDR2: DFQATT, SNEGSKA (reference sequence). The CDR3 is 15 amino acids. CDR3 coding DNA: TGCAGTGCCTTAGACAGAGACGGGGGGAATTCACCCCTCCACTTT. This encodes CSALDRDGGNSPLHF.

V gene TRBV29-1 combines with J gene TRBJ2-5; 8 nucleotides match TRBD2. CDR3 length equals 14 residues. The germline V gene encodes CDR1 SQVTM and CDR2 ANQGSEA. J lost 2 bases, V lost 5 bases, and 7 bases had no gene match. CDR3 DNA sequence: TGCAGCGTTCAGAGGGTAGCGGGGCAAGAGACCCAGTACTTC. Protein product: CSVQRVAGQETQYF.

The chain has TRBV7-9 and TRBJ2-7; D is unresolved. Trimming stripped 2 bases from V and 3 bases from J, with 11 bases between. Germline loops: CDR1 SEHNR, CDR2 FQNEAQ (reference sequence). The CDR3 is made up of 14 amino acids. The chain's CDR3 is CASSLFPAYYEQYF. The CDR3 DNA reads as TGTGCCAGCAGCTTATTTCCGGCATACTACGAGCAGTACTTC.

A few counts support this clonotype. This chain joins TRBV20-1 and TRBJ2-7; D is possibly TRBD2 (6 bases). The CDR3 spans 12 residues. The germline V gene encodes CDR1 DFQATT and CDR2 SNEGSKA (reference sequence). Trimming pared 3 bases from V and 5 bases from J, leaving 11 bases between. The CDR3 nucleotides are TGCAGTGCTAGTTCAGGAGGGGACGAGCAGTACTTC. Translation: CSASSGGDEQYF.

The sample holds a few counts of this clonotype. V usage is TRBV7-2 and J usage is TRBJ2-1, with 8 bases fitting TRBD2. J gave up 5 bases and V 4 bases, and 10 bases lay outside the gene matches. Per the germline V gene, CDR1 is SGHTA and CDR2 is FQGNSA. This CDR3 spans 16 amino acids. The CDR3 nucleotides are TGTGCCAGCAGCTCAGACCTGGCGGGGGGTGACAATGAGCAGTTCTTC. Protein product: CASSSDLAGGDNEQFF.

The sample holds many counts of this clonotype. The chain recombines TRBV5-6 with TRBJ2-7; perhaps TRBD2 as D (6 bases). CDR3 length equals 13 residues. V was pared by 3 bases and J by 6 bases, with 13 bases between. Germline assignment: CDR1 SGHDT and CDR2 YYEEEE. The CDR3 reads CASSWELGGEQYF. The CDR3, as DNA: TGTGCCAGCAGCTGGGAGTTGGGGGGCGAGCAGTACTTC.

The chain joins TRBV20-1 to TRBJ2-5; the D gene could be TRBD1 or TRBD2 (6 bases each). Germline assignment: CDR1 DFQATT and CDR2 SNEGSKA (reference sequence). This CDR3 spans 14 amino acids. With 1 base removed from V and 4 bases from J, the gap between germline ends came to 13 bases. CDR3 protein: CSARGRGVAETQYF. CDR3 sequence (DNA): TGCAGTGCTAGAGGGAGGGGGGTGGCAGAGACCCAGTACTTC.

V and J are TRBV20-1 and TRBJ2-3, with D uncertain. The ends were cut back, 0 bases at V and 2 bases at J, with 15 bases in the middle. This CDR3 comprises 16 residues. Germline CDR1 reads DFQATT; CDR2 reads SNEGSKA (reference sequence). The CDR3 sequence: CSARDVGLVATDTQYF. CDR3 in DNA: TGCAGTGCTAGAGATGTCGGGCTAGTGGCCACAGATACGCAGTATTTT.

This clonotype was counted between two and nine times. J is TRBJ2-1 and V is TRBV7-2, with D uncertain. CDR3 length: 13 amino acids. Germline CDR1 is SGHTA and CDR2 is FQGNSA. Trimming cost V 2 bases and J 7 bases, with 9 bases left between them. The CDR3: CASSLIVLNEQFF. The CDR3 bases are TGTGCCAGCAGCTTAATCGTCCTTAATGAGCAGTTCTTC.

This chain joins TRBV20-1 and TRBJ2-5; D may correspond to TRBD1 or TRBD2 (6 bases each). The CDR3 runs to 14 residues. CDR1 DFQATT and CDR2 SNEGSKA come from the germline V gene (reference sequence). The ends were cut back, 3 bases at V and 2 bases at J, with 13 bases in the middle. The CDR3 DNA sequence: TGCAGTGCTAGTGGTAGGAGGGGGCAAGAGACCCAGTACTTC. This codes for CSASGRRGQETQYF.

This clonotype was seen more than once but under ten times. The chain combines TRBV20-1 with TRBJ2-1; 9 nucleotides match TRBD2. This CDR3 is 14 amino acids long. Germline CDR1 is DFQATT and CDR2 is SNEGSKA (reference sequence). With 2 bases clipped from V and 11 bases from J, the junction kept 10 bases outside the gene matches. CDR3 in DNA: TGCAGTGCTAGAATCCTAGCGGGGCCGGGGAAGCAGTTCTTC. It encodes CSARILAGPGKQFF.

This clonotype was found a few times. The chain carries TRBV6-1 and TRBJ2-3, with 11 bases identical to TRBD2. The CDR3 covers 16 residues. The J segment lost 5 bases and the V segment lost 6 bases, leaving 10 bases of the junction unmatched. Germline CDR1 is MNHNS and CDR2 is SASEGT. The CDR3 coding sequence is TGTGCCAGCAGCTGGTTTAGCGGGGGGGCCGGAGATACGCAGTATTTT. Translation: CASSWFSGGAGDTQYF.

The chain employs TRBV20-1 and TRBJ1-2, with 11 bases matching TRBD1. The CDR3 loop spans 18 amino acids. V shed 1 base, J shed 2 bases, and the junction held 12 bases outside the gene matches. Germline lookup yields CDR1 DFQATT and CDR2 SNEGSKA (reference sequence). Written as DNA, the CDR3 is TGCAGTGCTAGAGGAACCGGGACAGGGGGTATAGTGAACTATGGCTACACCTTC. Encoded protein: CSARGTGTGGIVNYGYTF.

This clonotype was seen only a few times. This chain connects TRBV3-1 to TRBJ1-1; tentatively, D is TRBD1 (6 bases). Germline loops: CDR1 LGHDT, CDR2 YNNKEL (reference sequence). Trimming took off 1 base at V and 6 bases at J, with 9 bases between the two ends. CDR3 length: 13 amino acids. The CDR3 is CASSQAGGAEAFF. The DNA of the CDR3 is TGTGCCAGCAGCCAAGCCGGGGGCGCTGAAGCTTTCTTT.

The V gene is TRBV20-1, the J gene TRBJ2-7; no definite D call. Germline values: CDR1 DFQATT, CDR2 SNEGSKA (reference sequence). The V and J ends lost 3 bases and 7 bases respectively, with 16 bases between them. The CDR3 has 13 amino acids. CDR3 sequence: CSASGPFWGEQYF. The DNA of the CDR3 is TGCAGTGCTAGTGGGCCTTTTTGGGGAGAGCAGTACTTC.

The chain carries TRBV10-3 and TRBJ1-2; D unresolved. The germline V gene encodes CDR1 ENHRY and CDR2 SYGVKD. Trimming cost V 4 bases and J 4 bases, with 7 bases left between them. The CDR3 loop spans 12 amino acids. The DNA of the CDR3 is TGTGCCATCAGTGTAGCCCGCTATGGCTACACCTTC. Its translation: CAISVARYGYTF.